Described below is a single TCR beta chain sequence and its context. Its antigen is undetermined. These data come from a study of cytomegalovirus exposure and HLA in healthy donors. Study as a whole: The same platform as the approximately 640 first-cohort repertoires was used for the 110 or so validation repertoires, a later analysis reported. Study outcomes and limitations: A few CMV-associated chains were confirmed in vitro to be specific for CMV antigens.

The protocol was immunoSEQ multiplex PCR, while the TCRdb copy is restricted to in-frame clones and leaves out a portion. The repertoire holds fewer than 150,000 clones, with roughly four fifths as singletons. Separate from the 666-subject first cohort, the approximately 120-subject validation cohort was the one that the donors belonged to. Germline values: CDR1 MGHRA, CDR2 YSYEKL. The CDR3 loop spans 15 amino acids. After removal of 4 bases from V and 5 bases from J, the junction contained 10 bases not matched to a gene. Sequencing was done on a sample of PBMCs. The clonotype originates from a man younger than 45 in good health and CMV-seropositive. V and J are TRBV4-1 and TRBJ1-2; 7 nucleotides align to TRBD1. As DNA, the CDR3 is TGCGCCAGCAGCCGCGAACAGGGGAGTTTGTATGGCTACACCTTC. It is translated as CASSREQGSLYGYTF.